This T cell receptor (beta chain) comes out of a study of OX40 agonist ivuxolimab in advanced cancers. TCRdb keeps only in-frame clones here, not all; method: immunoSEQ multiplex PCR. The sample carries 90,000 to 100,000 clones, 91% recorded once. The CDR3 consists of 13 residues. Between the trimmed V and J ends, which lost 3 bases and 6 bases, there was a span of 9 bases. The germline gives CDR1 MDHEN, CDR2 SYDVKM. Specimen: CD4+ or CD8+ T cells sorted from blood, collected in a trial of the OX40 agonist ivuxolimab. The J gene is TRBJ1-5, the V gene TRBV28, with D perhaps TRBD1 (5 bases). The origin of this receptor is an adult with an advanced solid tumor such as melanoma, head and neck, liver or kidney cancer. The CDR3 loop is CASSLQGPQPQHF. The CDR3 region has the DNA TGTGCCAGCAGTTTGCAGGGCCCTCAGCCCCAGCATTTT.